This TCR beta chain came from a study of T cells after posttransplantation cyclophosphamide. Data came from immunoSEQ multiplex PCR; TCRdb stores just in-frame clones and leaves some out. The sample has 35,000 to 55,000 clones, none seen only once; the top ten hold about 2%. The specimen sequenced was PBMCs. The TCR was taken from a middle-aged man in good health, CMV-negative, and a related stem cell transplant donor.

The CDR3 protein is CASSPSGRVSTGELFF. The DNA of the CDR3 is TGTGCCAGCAGTCCTAGCGGGAGAGTTAGCACCGGGGAGCTGTTTTTT. The chain combines TRBV25-1 with TRBJ2-2; TRBD2 agrees at 10 bases. Losses at the gene ends were 5 bases for V and 4 bases for J; bases not matched to a gene: 7. Germline V lookup: CDR1 MGHDK, CDR2 SYGVNS. This CDR3 has 16 amino acids.